This passage covers 31 T cell receptor beta chains from one sample sequenced in a study of blood T cells in healthy people across ages. The authors ran a second PCR of 7 to 11 cycles using a sample-barcoded 5' primer and a J-beta primer mix. A single record per CDR3 protein comes from TCRdb applying MiXCR to the 5' RACE reads. The sample has under 800,000 distinct CDR3 sequences, roughly 21% seen once; the top ten hold approximately 3.6%. Sequences were obtained from blood. The receptors here all came from a man between 65 and 85 years old in good health.

This chain connects TRBV5-4 to TRBJ2-4; D is tentatively TRBD1 or TRBD2 (5 bases each). Germline V gene data show CDR1 as SGHNT and CDR2 as YYREEE (reference sequence). The CDR3 is 14 amino acids. Trimming pared 7 bases from V and 3 bases from J, leaving 14 bases between. CDR3 sequence reads: CASSPSGGKNIQYF. The CDR3 DNA follows: TGTGCCAGCTCACCGAGTGGGGGCAAAAACATTCAGTACTTC.

The chain joins TRBV12-3 or TRBV12-4 to TRBJ2-5, with D perhaps TRBD1 or TRBD2 (6 bases each). The CDR3 loop spans 13 amino acids. V was cut by 6 bases and J by 6 bases, with 14 bases left in between. The CDR3 nucleotides are TGTGCCAGCAGCCCTCAGGGGAGGCAGACCCAGTACTTC. Amino acid sequence: CASSPQGRQTQYF.

This clonotype was seen a few times. The CDR3 region has the DNA TGTGCCAGCAGCTTACTAAGCTATGCGGCACAAGAGACCCAGTACTTC. Translated: CASSLLSYAAQETQYF. V gene TRBV7-6 combines with J gene TRBJ2-5, with unresolved D. V lost 2 bases to trimming and J lost 2 bases, with 15 bases between them. Germline V gene lookup returns CDR1 SGHVS and CDR2 FNYEAQ. The CDR3 runs to 16 residues.

This chain uses TRBV10-3 with TRBJ2-7, with D perhaps assigned TRBD1 or TRBD2 (5 bases each). Germline V gives CDR1 ENHRY, CDR2 SYGVKD. The V end was cut by 6 bases, the J end by 2 bases, with 14 bases between. CDR3 size: 14 residues. CDR3 in amino acids: CAIRGVLSTYEQYF. The CDR3 nucleotides are TGTGCCATCAGGGGGGTTTTGTCTACCTACGAGCAGTACTTC.

V is TRBV2 and J is TRBJ2-5; the D is unclear. The germline gives CDR1 SNHLY, CDR2 FYNNEI. The CDR3 is 14 residues long. V lost 1 base to trimming and J lost 0 bases, with 6 bases between them. The CDR3 spells CASSEDSDQETQYF. The CDR3 region has the DNA TGTGCCAGCAGTGAAGACAGCGACCAAGAGACCCAGTACTTC.

The V and J genes are TRBV10-3 and TRBJ2-5, with TRBD2 matching over 11 bases. The CDR3 has 15 residues. V shed 3 bases and J 9 bases; nucleotides not matched to a gene: 9. Germline V lookup: CDR1 ENHRY, CDR2 SYGVKD. The CDR3 loop reads CAISEATSGVESQYF. CDR3 in DNA: TGTGCCATCAGTGAAGCGACTAGCGGGGTTGAGTCCCAGTACTTC.

In its sample, this clonotype was seen a few times. The chain employs TRBV20-1 and TRBJ2-3; 10 bases are shared with TRBD2. Unmatched junction bases numbered 4, after V lost 1 base and J lost 6 bases. CDR3 length: 14 amino acids. Germline loops: CDR1 DFQATT, CDR2 SNEGSKA (reference sequence). Here the CDR3 DNA reads TGCAGTGCTAGAGGGACTAGCGGATCGGATACGCAGTATTTT. It codes for CSARGTSGSDTQYF.

This clonotype was observed a handful of times. The chain combines TRBV7-3 with TRBJ2-5, with 8 bases aligning to TRBD2. The DNA end is more similar to TRBJ2-1, so the J call may be wrong. Germline CDR1 and CDR2: SGHTA and FQGTGA. The CDR3 consists of 14 residues. This CDR3 reads CASSLQAGVGEQFF. CDR3 nucleotide sequence: TGTGCCAGCAGCTTACAAGCGGGAGTAGGAGAGCAGTTCTTC.

The sample holds a few counts of this clonotype. V usage is TRBV6-6 and J usage is TRBJ2-4, with 7 nucleotides matching TRBD1. Trimming at V came to 3 bases and at J to 6 bases, leaving 17 bases not matched to a gene. The CDR3 sequence is 18 residues long. Germline CDR1 and CDR2: MNHNY and SVGAGI (reference sequence). In DNA, the CDR3 is TGTGCCAGCAGTTATACCCCCACCCGACAGGGACATGGAAACATTCAGTACTTC. Its translation is CASSYTPTRQGHGNIQYF.

The gene calls are TRBV5-4 and TRBJ2-2, with TRBD2 matching over 10 bases. Germline V CDR1 and CDR2: SGHNT, YYREEE (reference sequence). CDR3 size: 15 residues. J gave up 4 bases and V 5 bases, and 5 bases lay outside the gene matches. DNA of the CDR3: TGTGCCAGCAGTGAGCGGGAGGGTGCCACCGGGGAGCTGTTTTTT. It is translated as CASSEREGATGELFF.

The genes are TRBV10-3 and TRBJ2-7; D perhaps matches TRBD1 (5 bases). CDR1 and CDR2 (germline): ENHRY, SYGVKD. V was trimmed by 5 bases and J by 2 bases, leaving 16 bases between them. This CDR3 region has 15 residues. For the CDR3, the DNA is TGTGCCATCAGTTCAGGGTCAGACCTCACCTACGAGCAGTACTTC. Its translation is CAISSGSDLTYEQYF.

By share of the sample, this clonotype is medium-sized. The chain links TRBV15 to TRBJ2-7; D perhaps matches TRBD2 (5 bases). The germline CDR1 and CDR2 sequences are LNHNV and YYDKDF (reference sequence). The V and J ends lost 3 bases and 5 bases respectively, with 17 bases between them. The CDR3 totals 15 residues. CDR3 protein: CATSSQRSRVDEQYF. The CDR3 nucleotides read TGTGCCACCAGCAGTCAAAGGTCGAGGGTCGACGAGCAGTACTTC.

This clonotype was counted many times. The rearrangement uses TRBV7-3 and TRBJ2-5; D may correspond to TRBD1 or TRBD2 (5 bases each). Germline assignment: CDR1 SGHTA and CDR2 FQGTGA. The CDR3 consists of 15 residues. V was trimmed by 5 bases and J by 5 bases, leaving 18 bases between them. CDR3 DNA: TGTGCCAGCAGCCCCGGGACCTCCTATCGGGAGACCCAGTACTTC. Translated: CASSPGTSYRETQYF.

This clonotype was observed a handful of times. The chain links TRBV21-1 to TRBJ2-5; the table gives TRBD2 as D, unverified against the DNA. TRBV21-1 is deemed a pseudogene. CDR3 length: 17 residues. CDR3 region: CASSPRTSGLPQETQYF. The DNA for the CDR3 is TGTGCCAGCAGCCCCCGGACTAGCGGACTACCCCAAGAGACCCAGTACTTC.

This chain uses TRBV5-1 with TRBJ2-5; D is undetermined. V lost 4 bases and J 2 bases, leaving 12 bases between the germline ends. This CDR3 has 14 residues. In germline, CDR1 is SGHRS, CDR2 YFSETQ. As DNA, the CDR3 is TGCGCCAGCAGCCCTCAAAGCCCACAAGAGACCCAGTACTTC. Translated, it gives CASSPQSPQETQYF.

This clonotype occurred a few times. The V and J genes are TRBV4-2 and TRBJ2-5; TRBD2 matches at 10 bases. With the DNA end fitting TRBJ2-1 better, the J assignment may be wrong. Germline-derived CDR1 and CDR2 are LGHNA and YNFKEQ. The CDR3 is 17 residues long. CDR3 amino acids: CASSQSVASGSLNEQFF. DNA of the CDR3: TGTGCCAGCAGCCAGAGCGTTGCTAGCGGGAGTCTCAATGAGCAGTTCTTC.

The V gene is TRBV20-1, the J gene TRBJ1-1; 11 positions match TRBD1. This CDR3 is built from 13 residues. Germline CDR1 and CDR2: DFQATT and SNEGSKA (reference sequence). V shed 0 bases, J shed 10 bases, and the junction held 4 bases outside the gene matches. This CDR3 reads CSAREGTGGRAFF. The CDR3 DNA sequence: TGCAGTGCTAGAGAGGGGACAGGGGGACGAGCTTTCTTT.

This clonotype has a handful of counts. The gene calls are TRBV12-3 or TRBV12-4 and TRBJ2-3, with D possibly being TRBD2 (6 bases). Trimming shortened V by 8 bases and J by 4 bases, and 16 bases separated the two germline ends. This CDR3 is built from 14 residues. Written as DNA, the CDR3 is TGTGCCAGCCAAATCCCGGGAGTGGCAGATACGCAGTATTTT. Encoded protein: CASQIPGVADTQYF.

The chain combines TRBV6-1 with TRBJ2-7; the D is unclear. The CDR3 totals 12 residues. Trimming removed 0 bases at V and 7 bases at J, with 7 bases between. In germline, CDR1 is MNHNS, CDR2 SASEGT. CDR3 DNA: TGTGCCAGCAGTGAAGCGTTCCAGGAGCAGTACTTC. Protein sequence: CASSEAFQEQYF.

The table lists this clonotype with a few counts. CDR3 amino acids: CASSRNRGEGVGELFF. CDR3 in DNA: TGTGCCAGCAGCCGTAACAGGGGGGAAGGAGTCGGGGAGCTGTTTTTT. The gene calls are TRBV3-1 and TRBJ2-2; TRBD1 matches 8 bases. V dropped 4 bases and J dropped 7; count of bases not matched to a gene: 11. The CDR3 sequence is 16 residues long. CDR1 is LGHDT and CDR2 is YNNKEL in the germline V gene (reference sequence).

The chain links TRBV5-5 to TRBJ1-1; D remains ambiguous. V shed 3 bases and J shed 5 bases, with 17 bases lying between them. Germline V lookup: CDR1 SGHKS, CDR2 YYEKEE (reference sequence). The CDR3 loop spans 15 amino acids. The CDR3 protein is CASSSLPLSETEAFF. CDR3 DNA sequence: TGTGCCAGCAGCTCATTACCTTTGTCGGAAACTGAAGCTTTCTTT.

The V and J genes are TRBV6-1 and TRBJ2-5; D gene unclear. V shed 1 base and J shed 1 base, with 10 bases lying between them. The CDR3 runs 15 residues. CDR1 and CDR2 (germline): MNHNS, SASEGT. The CDR3 DNA reads TGTGCCAGCAGTGAAGGGCAGATTGGCCAAGAGACCCAGTACTTC. Its protein is CASSEGQIGQETQYF.

The V call is TRBV10-3, the J call TRBJ1-5, with a possible D match to TRBD1 (5 bases). Per germline, CDR1 ENHRY and CDR2 SYGVKD. CDR3 length: 15 residues. With 4 bases removed from V and 0 bases from J, the gap between germline ends came to 10 bases. The CDR3 loop is CAISVGASSNQPQHF. The CDR3 region has the DNA TGTGCCATCAGTGTTGGGGCTTCTAGCAATCAGCCCCAGCATTTT.

The rearrangement uses TRBV12-3 or TRBV12-4 and TRBJ2-1, with D perhaps assigned TRBD1 or TRBD2 (5 bases each). V was shortened by 7 bases and J by 3 bases, with 16 bases between the two germline ends. The CDR3 contains 15 residues. CDR3 residues: CASTSGPSDYNEQFF. The CDR3 DNA sequence: TGTGCCAGCACCTCGGGACCGAGTGACTACAATGAGCAGTTCTTC.

Only a few counts were recorded for this clonotype. The chain is built from TRBV3-1 and TRBJ2-7; no definite D call. Trimming stripped 0 bases from V and 7 bases from J, with 7 bases between. The CDR3 spans 12 residues. Germline V lookup: CDR1 LGHDT, CDR2 YNNKEL (reference sequence). The CDR3 DNA follows: TGTGCCAGCAGCCAAGATATCCGGGAGCAGTACTTC. This encodes CASSQDIREQYF.

For this clonotype: Lacking the conserved final phenylalanine or tryptophan, this CDR3 likely reflects a read error. The CDR3 here is CASSLGATGMNNHGYTL. The CDR3, as DNA: TGCGCCAGCAGCTTGGGAGCGACAGGGATGAATAACCATGGCTACACCCTC. The chain employs TRBV5-1 and TRBJ1-2; 7 bases fit TRBD1. The CDR3 is 17 residues long. Germline CDR1 is SGHRS and CDR2 is YFSETQ.

The V call is TRBV19, the J call TRBJ2-1, with 8 positions matching TRBD2. J lost 8 bases, V lost 3 bases, and 12 bases had no gene match. CDR1 is LNHDA, CDR2 SQIVND, per germline (reference sequence). This CDR3 region has 16 residues. The CDR3 sequence: CASSIPPPGGLYEQFF. In DNA form, the CDR3 reads TGTGCCAGTAGTATCCCCCCTCCGGGGGGGCTTTATGAGCAGTTCTTC.

This clonotype has just a few counts. The rearrangement joins TRBV5-1 to TRBJ2-5; tentatively, D is TRBD1 (6 bases). This CDR3 contains 15 residues. From germline, CDR1 is SGHRS and CDR2 YFSETQ. V was shortened by 0 bases and J by 7 bases, with 16 bases between the two germline ends. CDR3 DNA: TGCGCCAGCAGCTTGGGAGACAGGACCGCCGGGACCCAGTACTTC. Its translation is CASSLGDRTAGTQYF.

Many counts were recorded for this clonotype. The genes are TRBV6-2 or TRBV6-3 and TRBJ2-5, with TRBD1 matching over 10 bases. The closer fit of TRBJ2-7 to the DNA end suggests the J call may be wrong. The CDR3 is 15 residues long. From germline, CDR1 is MNHEY and CDR2 SVGEGT. CDR3 nucleotide sequence: TGTGCCAGCAGTGGAACGGGACAGGGGCTTAGCGAGCAGTACTTC. Its translation is CASSGTGQGLSEQYF.

A word on this clonotype: Germline is not matched at one junction end, which may reflect a read error. The chain employs TRBV4-3 and TRBJ2-2; D tentatively fits TRBD1 or TRBD2 (6 bases each). This CDR3 is 14 amino acids long. Germline V gene data show CDR1 as LGHNA and CDR2 as YSLEER. In nucleotides, the CDR3 is TGCGCCAGCAGGCCACAGGGCCTGGTCGGGGGGCTGTTTTTT. Its protein product is CASRPQGLVGGLFF.

J is TRBJ1-5 and V is TRBV21-1; TRBD1 is taken as the D call from the table, unchecked against the DNA. TRBV21-1 is an annotated pseudogene. This CDR3 region has 17 residues. Here the CDR3 DNA reads TGTGCCAGCAGCAAACCCCAACAGGGGCCGGCCAGCCAGCCCCAGCATTTT. Its translation: CASSKPQQGPASQPQHF.